This T cell receptor (beta chain) derives from a study of OX40 agonist ivuxolimab in advanced cancers. Overall study findings and caveats: Part of the nonresponder group also had normalized T-cell clonal expansion that was low.

The method was immunoSEQ multiplex PCR; TCRdb's version includes in-frame clones alone and lacks a portion of them. The top ten clones hold 2% to 2.5% of a sample with over 60,000 clones, about nine tenths of them seen once. Germline trimming cut 5 bases from V and 1 base from J; bases unmatched to any gene: 5. Germline loops: CDR1 SGHAT, CDR2 FQNNGV. The CDR3 runs 14 residues. In regard to this clone: Its antigen is as yet unknown.

The chain carries TRBV11-2 and TRBJ2-7; TRBD1 matches at 7 bases. This TCR derives from an adult with an advanced solid tumor such as melanoma, head and neck, liver or kidney cancer. The sequences come from CD4+ or CD8+ T cells sorted from blood, collected in a trial of the OX40 agonist ivuxolimab. CDR3: CASSPTTGSYEQYF. The CDR3, as DNA: TGTGCCAGCAGCCCCACGACAGGGTCCTACGAGCAGTACTTC.